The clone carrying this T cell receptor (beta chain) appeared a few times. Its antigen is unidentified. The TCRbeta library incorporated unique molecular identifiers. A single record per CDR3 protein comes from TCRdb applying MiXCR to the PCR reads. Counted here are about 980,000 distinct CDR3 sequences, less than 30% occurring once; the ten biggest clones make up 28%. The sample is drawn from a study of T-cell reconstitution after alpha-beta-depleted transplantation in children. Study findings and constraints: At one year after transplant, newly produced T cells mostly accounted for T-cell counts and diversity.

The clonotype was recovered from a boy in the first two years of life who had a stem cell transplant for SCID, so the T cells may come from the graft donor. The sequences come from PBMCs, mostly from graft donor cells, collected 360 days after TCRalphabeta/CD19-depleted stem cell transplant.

The CDR3 DNA is TGCAGTGCTAGAGGCGAACTCTACAATGAGCAGTTCTTC. As protein: CSARGELYNEQFF. This chain joins TRBV20-1 and TRBJ2-1; D remains unclear. Germline assignment: CDR1 DFQATT and CDR2 SNEGSKA (reference sequence). This CDR3 comprises 13 residues. The germline V and J ends were trimmed by 1 base and 3 bases, with 7 bases remaining between them.